These T cell receptor beta chains were read from a single sample in a study of blood T cell repertoires in COVID-19. Clones were sequenced by immunoSEQ multiplex PCR, and TCRdb holds only the in-frame ones, with some missing. The sample contains tens of thousands of clones, more than 65% of which appear only once. The source material was peripheral blood. The receptors were sampled from a human donor in a cohort sampled during active COVID-19. The conserved cysteine and the conserved F or W are not part of the CDR3 here. Fields, in order: clone size, V gene, CDR3 protein. A clone size is listed for some rows: how often the clone was seen (once, few, many), or a class if it is expanded.

clone_size: NA
v_call: TRBV6-5
cdr3_aa: ASSYSGYQS

clone_size: few
v_call: TRBV7-6
cdr3_aa: ASSLQGFAPLH

clone_size: medium-sized
v_call: TRBV6-1
cdr3_aa: ASSEGTGDYYEQY

clone_size: NA
v_call: TRBV19
cdr3_aa: ASSIRVSGGQQY

clone_size: NA
v_call: TRBV7-9
cdr3_aa: ASSSDTDRDYQPQH

clone_size: once
v_call: TRBV10-3
cdr3_aa: AITDRATGELF

clone_size: NA
v_call: TRBV5-1
cdr3_aa: ASSPDGGGYT

clone_size: NA
v_call: TRBV4-2
cdr3_aa: ASSPNGQDYEQY

clone_size: NA
v_call: TRBV2
cdr3_aa: ASRSSGGAHETQY

clone_size: once
v_call: TRBV29-1
cdr3_aa: SVGTGGSYGYT

clone_size: few
v_call: TRBV6-5
cdr3_aa: ASSKQGMNTEAF

clone_size: NA
v_call: TRBV5-3
cdr3_aa: ARRSSGGPSYEQY

clone_size: NA
v_call: TRBV5-1
cdr3_aa: ASSLVTGEMNTEAF

clone_size: few
v_call: TRBV5-6
cdr3_aa: ASSLGTGLNTEAF

clone_size: NA
v_call: TRBV5-4
cdr3_aa: ASSLGTLLAGGQETQY

clone_size: NA
v_call: TRBV14
cdr3_aa: ASSPTGEAYNEQF

clone_size: NA
v_call: TRBV4-1
cdr3_aa: ASSRPTDSGNTIY

clone_size: NA
v_call: TRBV3-1/TRBV3-2
cdr3_aa: ASSPGRLNTEAF

clone_size: NA
v_call: TRBV5-1
cdr3_aa: ASSLMVGENEKLF

clone_size: NA
v_call: TRBV18
cdr3_aa: ASSPTSYAQGRANVLT

clone_size: NA
v_call: TRBV12-3/TRBV12-4
cdr3_aa: ASGPSNQPQH

clone_size: NA
v_call: TRBV4-1
cdr3_aa: ASSPGGGAGTEAF

clone_size: once
v_call: TRBV5-1
cdr3_aa: ASSLGLGQGRYEQY

clone_size: NA
v_call: TRBV12-3/TRBV12-4
cdr3_aa: ASSWGQGYEQY

clone_size: NA
v_call: TRBV7-9
cdr3_aa: ASSLSTGSYEQY

clone_size: NA
v_call: TRBV9
cdr3_aa: ASSADGGRLDEQY